Listed below are T cell receptor beta chains from one sample, sequenced in a study of shared clonotypes between healthy human individuals. Measured with immunoSEQ multiplex PCR; TCRdb has only the in-frame clones, and not every one. The data hold under 2,000,000 clones, with approximately 95% observed a single time. The sequencing sample was made of naive CD8+ T cells sorted from blood. All receptors derive from a man younger than 35 in good health. Each CDR3 is given with its conserved first and last residue. Each record gives: V gene, D gene, clone size, J gene, CDR3 length, CDR3 protein, CDR3 DNA. D genes are given only for firm matches. Not every row has a clone size; where given, it reads once, few, many or a size class.

TRBV19	NA	NA	TRBJ1-1	12	CASSIGGSEAFF	TGTGCCAGTAGTATTGGTGGATCCGAAGCTTTCTTT
TRBV19	NA	NA	TRBJ1-1	15	CASSVEGDPNTEAFF	TGTGCCAGTAGTGTCGAAGGGGACCCGAATACTGAAGCTTTCTTT
TRBV7-9	TRBD2	NA	TRBJ2-3	16	CASSPPTSGGAEGQYF	TGTGCCAGCAGCCCCCCGACTAGCGGGGGGGCTGAAGGGCAGTATTTT
TRBV27	NA	NA	TRBJ2-4	14	CASSLSPRGRLGYF	TGTGCCAGCAGTTTATCGCCCCGCGGCCGACTGGGGTACTTC
TRBV7-9	NA	NA	TRBJ2-1	14	CASSSRIGSNEQFF	TGTGCCAGCAGCTCGCGGATCGGGTCGAATGAGCAGTTCTTC
TRBV19	NA	NA	TRBJ2-7	14	CASSIGGANYEQYF	TGTGCCAGTAGTATAGGGGGGGCCAACTACGAGCAGTACTTC
TRBV7-2	NA	once	TRBJ2-2	14	CASSPTQTIGELFF	TGTGCCAGCAGCCCTACCCAGACAATCGGGGAGCTGTTTTTT
TRBV11-2	TRBD2	once	TRBJ2-5	15	CASRRTSGGRETQYF	TGTGCCAGCAGGCGAACTAGCGGTGGACGAGAGACCCAGTACTTC
TRBV21-1	NA	NA	TRBJ2-7	19	CASSRPGTPQLIPSYEQYF	TGTGCCAGCAGCAGACCCGGGACTCCCCAATTAATTCCATCCTACGAGCAGTACTTC
TRBV11-3	NA	NA	TRBJ2-1	17	CARTPDKGFSSYNEQFF	TGTGCCAGAACCCCCGATAAGGGATTTAGCTCCTACAATGAGCAGTTCTTC
TRBV4-1	TRBD2	NA	TRBJ2-1	18	CASSQETSVGLAYNEQFF	TGCGCCAGCAGCCAGGAGACTAGCGTCGGACTAGCCTACAATGAGCAGTTCTTC
TRBV5-6	NA	NA	TRBJ1-1	13	CASTPPGGTEAFF	TGTGCCAGCACCCCCCCGGGAGGGACTGAAGCTTTCTTT
TRBV2	TRBD2	NA	TRBJ2-5	16	CASSEGSGGARETQYF	TGTGCCAGCAGTGAGGGGAGCGGGGGGGCACGAGAGACCCAGTACTTC
TRBV2	NA	NA	TRBJ1-6	14	CASSEVGASSPLHF	TGTGCCAGCAGTGAGGTGGGGGCTAGTTCACCCCTCCACTTT
TRBV29-1	NA	few	TRBJ1-1	11	CSVERSTEAFF	TGCAGCGTTGAGAGGAGCACTGAAGCTTTCTTT
TRBV28	NA	NA	TRBJ1-4	16	CASSPHGGADNEKLFF	TGTGCCAGCAGTCCCCATGGGGGGGCGGATAATGAAAAACTGTTTTTT
TRBV7-9	NA	NA	TRBJ2-2	17	CASSFTANDPNTGELFF	TGTGCCAGCAGCTTTACAGCTAACGATCCAAACACCGGGGAGCTGTTTTTT
TRBV2	NA	NA	TRBJ1-5	20	CASSEVRGSNAGYSNQPQHF	TGTGCCAGCAGTGAGGTAAGGGGGTCTAATGCGGGTTATAGCAATCAGCCCCAGCATTTT